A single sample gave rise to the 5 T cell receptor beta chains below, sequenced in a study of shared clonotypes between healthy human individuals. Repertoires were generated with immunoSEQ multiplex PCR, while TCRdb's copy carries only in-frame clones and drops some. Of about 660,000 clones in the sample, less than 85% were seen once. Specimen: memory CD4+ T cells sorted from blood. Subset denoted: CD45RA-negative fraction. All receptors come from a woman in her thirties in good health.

The CDR3 nucleotides are TGCGCCAGCAGCGACGGGACTAGCGGGAGGGCCGATGAGCAGTTCTTC. Amino acids: CASSDGTSGRADEQFF. V gene TRBV5-1 combines with J gene TRBJ2-1, with 16 bases lining up with TRBD2. CDR1 and CDR2 (germline): SGHRS, YFSETQ. This CDR3 has 16 amino acids. V shed 4 bases and J 8 bases; nucleotides not matched to a gene: 6.

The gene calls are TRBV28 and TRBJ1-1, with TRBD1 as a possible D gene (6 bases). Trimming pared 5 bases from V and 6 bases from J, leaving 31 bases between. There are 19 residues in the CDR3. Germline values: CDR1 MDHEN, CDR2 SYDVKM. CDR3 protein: CASSQYYLGRVGQIAEAFF. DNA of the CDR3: TGTGCCAGCAGTCAGTATTATTTGGGCAGGGTAGGACAGATAGCTGAAGCTTTCTTT.

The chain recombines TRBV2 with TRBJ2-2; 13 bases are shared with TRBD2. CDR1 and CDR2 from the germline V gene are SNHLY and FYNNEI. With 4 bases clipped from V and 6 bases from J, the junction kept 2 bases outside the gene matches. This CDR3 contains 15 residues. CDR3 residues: CASSGTSGRSGELFF. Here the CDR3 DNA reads TGTGCCAGCAGTGGGACTAGCGGGAGATCCGGGGAGCTGTTTTTT. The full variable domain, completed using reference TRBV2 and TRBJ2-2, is EPEVTQTPSHQVTQMGQEVILRCVPISNHLYFYWYRQILGQKVEFLVSFYNNEISEKSEIFDDQFSVERPDGSNFTLKIRSTKLEDSAMYFCASSGTSGRSGELFFGEGSRLTVL.

The CDR3 reads CASTVQDPGELFF. CDR3 DNA: TGTGCCAGTACAGTGCAGGACCCCGGGGAGCTGTTTTTT. This rearrangement joins TRBV19 to TRBJ2-2; D not resolved. The CDR3 sequence is 13 residues long. Germline V lookup: CDR1 LNHDA, CDR2 SQIVND (reference sequence). The V end lost 7 bases, the J end lost 6 bases, and 12 bases lay between the germline ends.

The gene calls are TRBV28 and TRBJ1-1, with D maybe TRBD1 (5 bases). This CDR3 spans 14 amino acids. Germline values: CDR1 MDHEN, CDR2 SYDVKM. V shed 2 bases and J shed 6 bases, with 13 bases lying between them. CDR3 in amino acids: CASSLGEGRAEAFF. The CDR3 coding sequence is TGTGCCAGCAGTTTAGGTGAGGGACGGGCTGAAGCTTTCTTT.